This TCR beta chain is drawn from a study of cytomegalovirus exposure and HLA in healthy donors. This clone occurred a few times. Primers: 60 Vbeta forward and 13 Jbeta reverse. Data came from immunoSEQ multiplex PCR; TCRdb stores just in-frame clones and leaves some out. The table has 140,000 to 150,000 clones, 75% to 80% seen once. The sequence came from a middle-aged man in good health and CMV-seropositive. Sequencing was done on a sample of PBMCs.

The CDR3 region has the DNA TGTGCCAGCAGCCGAGACAACTCCTACGAGCAGTACTTC. Its protein is CASSRDNSYEQYF. This sequence joins TRBV7-9 and TRBJ2-7, with D uncertain. Per the germline V gene, CDR1 is SEHNR and CDR2 is FQNEAQ (reference sequence). With 5 bases removed from V and 0 bases from J, the gap between germline ends came to 8 bases. The CDR3 is 13 residues long. Complete variable domain (other parts from reference TRBV7-9 and TRBJ2-7): DTGVSQNPRHKITKRGQNVTFRCDPISEHNRLYWYRQTLGQGPEFLTYFQNEAQLEKSRLLSDRFSAERPKGSFSTLEIQRTEQGDSAMYLCASSRDNSYEQYFGPGTRLTVT.